These 13 T cell receptor beta chains came from one sample sequenced in a study of OX40 agonist ivuxolimab in advanced cancers. Libraries were prepared through the immunoSEQ multiplex PCR assay. TCRdb obtained this table from immuneACCESS and retained in-frame rearrangements with V and J assigned. These tables miss some clones; where compared with another copy, unresolved V genes account for less than half of the shortfall, and the remainder is unexplained. The table for this sample lists approximately 40,000 clones; 82% of them were counted only once. The leading ten clones occupy approximately 7.3% of the sample. The input for sequencing was CD4+ or CD8+ T cells sorted from blood, taken in a trial of the OX40 agonist ivuxolimab. All receptors derive from an adult with an advanced solid tumor such as melanoma, head and neck, liver or kidney cancer.

J is TRBJ2-1 and V is TRBV18; 15 bases fit TRBD2. V lost 10 bases to trimming and J lost 8 bases; unmatched junction nucleotides: 9. CDR3 length: 15 residues. The germline V gene has CDR1 KGHSH and CDR2 LQKENI. DNA of the CDR3: TGTGCCACCCGGACTAGCGGGGGGGGACGCGATGAGCAGTTCTTC. Translating it yields CATRTSGGGRDEQFF. Full variable domain (outside the CDR3, taken from reference TRBV18 and TRBJ2-1): NAGVMQNPRHLVRRRGQEARLRCSPMKGHSHVYWYRQLPEEGLKFMVYLQKENIIDESGMPKERFSAEFPKEGPSILRIQQVVRGDSAAYFCATRTSGGGRDEQFFGPGTRLTVL.

This clone has just one count. The chain has TRBV9 and TRBJ2-1, with D tentatively TRBD2 (6 bases). The CDR3 totals 15 residues. V was shortened by 0 bases and J by 4 bases, with 11 bases between the two germline ends. Germline CDR1 SGDLS, CDR2 YYNGEE. The CDR3 spells CASSVVSGGYNEQFF. The CDR3 DNA reads as TGTGCCAGCAGCGTAGTTAGCGGAGGGTACAATGAGCAGTTCTTC.

The rearrangement uses TRBV2 and TRBJ1-5; D ambiguous. Germline lookup yields CDR1 SNHLY and CDR2 FYNNEI. Between the trimmed V and J ends, which lost 6 bases and 1 base, there was a span of 10 bases. This CDR3 has 14 residues. CDR3 loop: CASSDRLSNQPQHF. CDR3 DNA: TGTGCCAGCAGCGACCGGCTAAGCAATCAGCCCCAGCATTTT.

This clone was counted between two and nine times. This chain links TRBV4-3 with TRBJ2-1, with 8 bases matching TRBD1. Germline lookup yields CDR1 LGHNA and CDR2 YSLEER. The CDR3 length is 16 residues. The V segment lost 1 base and the J segment 8 bases; nucleotides outside the gene matches: 10. The CDR3 is CASSQVGQGAGDEQFF. CDR3 DNA: TGCGCCAGCAGCCAAGTAGGTCAGGGGGCGGGCGATGAGCAGTTCTTC.

This sequence joins TRBV5-1 and TRBJ2-7, with D possibly TRBD2 on 6 matching bases. The V end lost 4 bases, the J end lost 2 bases, and 16 bases lay between the germline ends. The germline V gene encodes CDR1 SGHRS and CDR2 YFSETQ. This CDR3 is 15 amino acids long. CDR3 residues: CASSVSGSIAYEQYF. In DNA, the CDR3 is TGCGCCAGCAGCGTGTCCGGGAGTATCGCCTACGAGCAGTACTTC.

In regard to this clone: The sample contains more than one DNA sequence encoding this CDR3. The V and J genes are TRBV7-2 and TRBJ2-7; D uncertain. There are 11 residues in the CDR3. CDR1 and CDR2 from the germline V gene are SGHTA and FQGNSA. Deletions cut 5 bases from V and 5 bases from J, with 7 bases between. The CDR3 here is CASSLRDEQYF. DNA for the CDR3: TGTGCCAGCAGCCTTCGGGACGAGCAGTACTTC.

The chain combines TRBV5-6 with TRBJ1-2; D unresolved. CDR1 SGHDT and CDR2 YYEEEE come from the germline V gene. The CDR3 consists of 16 residues. V lost 2 bases to trimming and J lost 0 bases, with 14 bases between them. Here the CDR3 DNA reads TGTGCCAGCAGCTTTTACGTTCCAGACTCTAACTATGGCTACACCTTC. Translation: CASSFYVPDSNYGYTF.

The rearrangement links TRBV7-2 to TRBJ2-5; tentative D call: TRBD2 (6 bases). Germline V gene lookup returns CDR1 SGHTA and CDR2 FQGNSA. V was pared by 5 bases and J by 1 base, with 11 bases between. This CDR3 has 14 amino acids. CDR3 sequence reads: CASSPGLSQETQYF. CDR3 DNA sequence: TGTGCCAGCAGCCCGGGACTCAGCCAAGAGACCCAGTACTTC.

The chain links TRBV15 to TRBJ2-6; possible D gene TRBD1, 5 bases. This CDR3 is 15 amino acids long. Trimming pared 3 bases from V and 2 bases from J, leaving 8 bases between. Germline loops: CDR1 LNHNV, CDR2 YYDKDF (reference sequence). CDR3 DNA sequence: TGTGCCACCAGCAGGTTGACAGCTGGGGCCAACGTCCTGACTTTC. This encodes CATSRLTAGANVLTF. The full variable domain, completed using reference TRBV15 and TRBJ2-6, is DAMVIQNPRYQVTQFGKPVTLSCSQTLNHNVMYWYQQKSSQAPKLLFHYYDKDFNNEADTPDNFQSRRPNTSFCFLDIRSPGLGDTAMYLCATSRLTAGANVLTFGAGSRLTVL.

This clone was detected once. V and J are TRBV19 and TRBJ1-1; the match to TRBD1 covers 9 bases. This CDR3 is built from 14 residues. Germline V gene data show CDR1 as LNHDA and CDR2 as SQIVND (reference sequence). Trimming removed 6 bases from V and 4 bases from J; junction bases left unmatched: 6. The CDR3 region has the DNA TGTGCCAGTAGGGGACAGGGCGGTGTCACTGAAGCTTTCTTT. This encodes CASRGQGGVTEAFF.

V and J are TRBV15 and TRBJ2-3, with D maybe TRBD1 (6 bases). Germline assignment: CDR1 LNHNV and CDR2 YYDKDF (reference sequence). The CDR3 extends over 17 amino acids. V lost 0 bases and J lost 5, with 18 bases in between. DNA for the CDR3: TGTGCCACCAGCAGAGAGACTTGGGGGCCGAAGAAAGATACGCAGTATTTT. Translating gives CATSRETWGPKKDTQYF.

J is TRBJ2-7 and V is TRBV5-4; 10 bases are shared with TRBD2. With 4 bases clipped from V and 1 base from J, the junction kept 8 bases outside the gene matches. The germline V gene has CDR1 SGHNT and CDR2 YYREEE (reference sequence). The CDR3 length is 16 residues. CDR3 protein: CASSAGGLANSYEQYF. Here the CDR3 DNA reads TGTGCCAGCAGCGCTGGGGGACTAGCGAATTCCTACGAGCAGTACTTC.

V gene TRBV6-5 combines with J gene TRBJ1-5; perhaps TRBD1 as D (5 bases). This CDR3 is built from 15 residues. Germline CDR1 is MNHEY and CDR2 is SVGAGI. V lost 4 bases and J lost 6, with 16 bases in between. As DNA, the CDR3 is TGTGCCAGCAGTTCCCAGGGTTGGCGAGGTCAGCCCCAGCATTTT. This codes for CASSSQGWRGQPQHF.